What follows are 14 T cell receptor beta chains derived from one specimen sequenced in a study of CD8 T cells in Susac syndrome. With random hexamers, reverse transcription was performed on roughly 0.45 to 1 ug of RNA. MiXCR was run by TCRdb on the immunoSEQ multiplex PCR reads, yielding one entry per CDR3 protein. The table includes approximately 190,000 distinct CDR3 sequences, nearly 95% detected once. The sequencing sample was made of CD4+ T cells from PBMCs. The receptors were sampled from a human donor with multiple sclerosis.

The rearrangement uses TRBV12-3 or TRBV12-4 and TRBJ2-4, with 7 bases aligning to TRBD1. The junction had 10 bases not matched to a gene; V was cut back by 5 bases and J by 15 bases. This CDR3 comprises 12 residues. CDR3 sequence (DNA): TGTGCCAGCAGTCCAGACAGGGCGACTTCGTACTTC. It encodes CASSPDRATSYF.

J is TRBJ1-1 and V is TRBV7-9; D call uncertain. From germline, CDR1 is SEHNR and CDR2 FQNEAQ (reference sequence). Trimming stripped 2 bases from V and 1 base from J, with 17 bases between. The CDR3 contains 17 residues. Here the CDR3 DNA reads TGTGCCAGCAGCTTACGTCAGTCCCAATTGCGGAACACTGAAGCTTTCTTT. Translation: CASSLRQSQLRNTEAFF.

The chain carries TRBV5-6 and TRBJ2-7; 9 nucleotides match TRBD2. Germline V gene sequence: CDR1 SGHDT, CDR2 YYEEEE. J was trimmed by 7 bases and V by 1 base; bases with no gene match: 9. This CDR3 region has 15 residues. In nucleotides, the CDR3 is TGTGCCAGCAGCTTGAGGAGCGGGGGGCCCGGGGAGCAGTACTTC. Translation: CASSLRSGGPGEQYF.

V usage is TRBV7-3 and J usage is TRBJ1-2; maybe TRBD1 (5 bases). V was trimmed by 4 bases and J by 8 bases, leaving 14 bases between them. The CDR3 sequence is 13 residues long. Germline V gene data show CDR1 as SGHTA and CDR2 as FQGTGA. CDR3 DNA sequence: TGTGCCAGCAGCTCCCGGGACGGCCGGGGCTACACCTTC. The encoded protein is CASSSRDGRGYTF. The full variable domain, completed using reference TRBV7-3 and TRBJ1-2, is GAGVSQTPSNKVTEKGKYVELRCDPISGHTALYWYRQSLGQGPEFLIYFQGTGAADDSGLPNDRFFAVRPEGSVSTLKIQRTERGDSAVYLCASSSRDGRGYTFGSGTRLTVV.

This chain links TRBV3-1 with TRBJ2-3, with D perhaps given as TRBD1 or TRBD2 (5 bases each). This CDR3 comprises 17 residues. Germline CDR1 LGHDT, CDR2 YNNKEL (reference sequence). Trimming took off 4 bases at V and 1 base at J, with 18 bases between the two ends. This CDR3 reads CASSPSGTGPRTDTQYF. The CDR3 region has the DNA TGTGCCAGCAGCCCCTCGGGGACGGGGCCTCGCACAGATACGCAGTATTTT.

This rearrangement joins TRBV20-1 to TRBJ2-3; D remains unclear. The ends were cut back, 4 bases at V and 0 bases at J, with 8 bases in the middle. The length of the CDR3 is 13 residues. Per germline, CDR1 DFQATT and CDR2 SNEGSKA (reference sequence). The chain's CDR3 is CSATTASTDTQYF. In nucleotides, the CDR3 is TGCAGTGCTACAACAGCTAGCACAGATACGCAGTATTTT.

The V gene is TRBV7-9, the J gene TRBJ2-3, with unresolved D. The germline gives CDR1 SEHNR, CDR2 FQNEAQ (reference sequence). CDR3 length equals 14 residues. V lost 3 bases and J 3 bases, leaving 10 bases between the germline ends. The CDR3 region is CASSFGLVTDTQYF. CDR3 bases: TGTGCCAGCAGCTTTGGTCTAGTTACAGATACGCAGTATTTT. Together with reference TRBV7-9 and TRBJ2-3, the CDR3 gives the full variable domain: DTGVSQNPRHKITKRGQNVTFRCDPISEHNRLYWYRQTLGQGPEFLTYFQNEAQLEKSRLLSDRFSAERPKGSFSTLEIQRTEQGDSAMYLCASSFGLVTDTQYFGPGTRLTVL.

In its sample, this clonotype was seen once. This rearrangement joins TRBV19 to TRBJ2-3, with D possibly matching TRBD2 (5 bases). This CDR3 region has 12 residues. Germline assignment: CDR1 LNHDA and CDR2 SQIVND (reference sequence). Deletions cut 7 bases from V and 6 bases from J, with 11 bases between. This CDR3 is CASKGGWDTQYF. CDR3 sequence (DNA): TGTGCCAGTAAGGGCGGGTGGGATACGCAGTATTTT.

This chain joins TRBV12-5 and TRBJ2-2; D might be TRBD1 (6 bases). V shed 1 base and J shed 2 bases, with 23 bases lying between them. The CDR3 loop spans 20 amino acids. Germline loops: CDR1 LGHNT, CDR2 FRNRAP. The CDR3 sequence is CASGLAARGQVNPNTGELFF. The CDR3 coding sequence is TGTGCTAGTGGTTTGGCCGCCCGGGGACAAGTTAACCCCAACACCGGGGAGCTGTTTTTT.

CDR3 coding DNA: TGTGCCACCAGTGATCCCTGGACTAGCGGGACGCAGTATTTT. It codes for CATSDPWTSGTQYF. This chain uses TRBV24-1 with TRBJ2-3, with 11 positions matching TRBD2. Germline V gene lookup returns CDR1 KGHDR and CDR2 SFDVKD. Unmatched junction bases numbered 4, after V lost 3 bases and J lost 9 bases. The CDR3 length is 14 residues.

The chain links TRBV30 to TRBJ2-7; D is uncertain. The CDR3 is 15 amino acids. Germline values: CDR1 GTSNPN, CDR2 SVGIG (reference sequence). V dropped 2 bases and J dropped 3 bases, with 17 bases sitting between them. Written as DNA, the CDR3 is TGTGCCTGGAGTACACGGGTTCCCAAGCGCTACGAGCAGTACTTC. Its protein product is CAWSTRVPKRYEQYF.

This rearrangement joins TRBV7-8 to TRBJ1-1; D ambiguous. Trimming left V 1 base short and J 0 bases short, with 15 bases between. CDR1 is SGHVS, CDR2 FQNEAQ, per germline. This CDR3 has 17 amino acids. The CDR3 here is CASSLGFPVHMNTEAFF. DNA of the CDR3: TGTGCCAGCAGCTTAGGGTTCCCAGTACACATGAACACTGAAGCTTTCTTT.

The V call is TRBV29-1, the J call TRBJ2-6, with a possible D match to TRBD1 (5 bases). Germline CDR1 is SQVTM and CDR2 is ANQGSEA. This CDR3 region has 15 residues. The germline V and J ends were trimmed by 3 bases and 2 bases, with 11 bases remaining between them. CDR3 amino acids: CSVDQGTTGANVLTF. The CDR3 DNA reads as TGCAGCGTTGATCAGGGAACGACTGGGGCCAACGTCCTGACTTTC.

The chain carries TRBV24-1 and TRBJ1-1, with unresolved D. This CDR3 region has 11 residues. Trimming took off 0 bases at V and 11 bases at J, with 6 bases between the two ends. Germline CDR1 and CDR2: KGHDR and SFDVKD. The CDR3 DNA follows: TGTGCCACCAGTGATTTGAATGGGGCTTTCTTT. It yields the protein CATSDLNGAFF.